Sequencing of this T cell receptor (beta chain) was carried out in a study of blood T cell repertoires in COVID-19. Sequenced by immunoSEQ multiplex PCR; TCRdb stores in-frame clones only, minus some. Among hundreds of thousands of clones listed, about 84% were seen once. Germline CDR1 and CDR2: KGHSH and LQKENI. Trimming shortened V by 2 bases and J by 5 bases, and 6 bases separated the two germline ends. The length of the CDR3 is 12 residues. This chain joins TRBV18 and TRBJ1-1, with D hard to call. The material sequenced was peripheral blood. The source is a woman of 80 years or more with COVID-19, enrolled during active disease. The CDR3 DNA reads TGTGCCAGCTCACCAGCGGTGACTGAAGCTTTCTTT. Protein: CASSPAVTEAFF.